These 32 T cell receptor beta chains share one sample of origin, sequenced in a study of CD8 T cells in ankylosing spondylitis. Using its own MiXCR run on the 5' RACE reads, TCRdb lists one record per CDR3 protein. Of about 300,000 distinct CDR3 sequences detected, 20% to 25% appear once; the ten largest clones hold approximately 3.7%. The sequencing sample was made of blood, either unsorted or a sorted T cell fraction (not recorded which). The receptors stem from a female donor with ankylosing spondylitis or in good health (not recorded which).

This clonotype was seen a few times. The chain is built from TRBV9 and TRBJ2-3, with 9 bases that match TRBD2. Germline V gives CDR1 SGDLS, CDR2 YYNGEE. The CDR3 has 15 amino acids. V dropped 4 bases and J dropped 5; count of bases not matched to a gene: 8. Here the CDR3 DNA reads TGTGCCAGCAGCACAAGGGTAGCGGGAGTAGATACGCAGTATTTT. Encoded protein: CASSTRVAGVDTQYF.

This clonotype occurred a few times. The rearrangement uses TRBV9 and TRBJ2-7; the match to TRBD1 covers 7 bases. The CDR3 is made up of 13 amino acids. In germline, CDR1 is SGDLS, CDR2 YYNGEE. The V segment lost 4 bases and the J segment 6 bases; nucleotides outside the gene matches: 7. CDR3 protein: CASSRQGPGEQYF. Here the CDR3 DNA reads TGTGCCAGCAGCAGACAGGGACCGGGCGAGCAGTACTTC.

The CDR3 nucleotides are TGCAGTGCTATCTCAGGGCCCGACCGCTATGGCTACACCTTC. Translating it yields CSAISGPDRYGYTF. The chain employs TRBV20-1 and TRBJ1-2, with D possibly being TRBD1 (5 bases). V lost 4 bases, J lost 4 bases, and 16 bases lay in between. Germline V lookup: CDR1 DFQATT, CDR2 SNEGSKA (reference sequence). This CDR3 spans 14 amino acids.

The rearrangement uses TRBV6-5 and TRBJ2-7, with D tentatively TRBD2 (5 bases). Trimming took 2 bases from V and 2 from J, leaving 19 bases between them. The germline V gene has CDR1 MNHEY and CDR2 SVGAGI. The CDR3 spans 17 residues. The CDR3 sequence: CASSYRSGTPPPYEQYF. CDR3 bases: TGTGCCAGCAGTTACAGAAGCGGAACCCCACCCCCCTACGAGCAGTACTTC.

This rearrangement joins TRBV10-2 to TRBJ1-3; TRBD1 is a possible D gene (5 bases). Between the trimmed V and J ends, which lost 7 bases and 3 bases, there was a span of 16 bases. Germline CDR1 and CDR2: WSHSY and SAAADI. CDR3 length equals 15 residues. CDR3 sequence (DNA): TGCGCCAGCACGGGGGGGAGTGGATATGGAAACACCATATATTTT. Its translation: CASTGGSGYGNTIYF.

The chain carries TRBV18 and TRBJ1-6, with D tentatively TRBD1 (6 bases). The CDR3 loop spans 14 amino acids. CDR1 KGHSH and CDR2 LQKENI come from the germline V gene. V was pared by 2 bases and J by 8 bases, with 10 bases between. CDR3 residues: CASSPGGSDSPLHF. The CDR3 nucleotides read TGTGCCAGCTCACCAGGGGGCTCGGATTCACCCCTCCACTTT.

This clonotype came up a few times. The chain links TRBV6-1 to TRBJ2-3; D is possibly TRBD2 (5 bases). This CDR3 comprises 15 residues. The ends were cut back, 6 bases at V and 7 bases at J, with 20 bases in the middle. The V gene's germline CDR1 is MNHNS and CDR2 SASEGT. The DNA of the CDR3 is TGTGCCAGCAGATCAACTAGTCGTCAGCCAAATACGCAGTATTTT. As protein: CASRSTSRQPNTQYF.

This clonotype was seen a handful of times. The rearrangement uses TRBV20-1 and TRBJ1-6; D is undetermined. This CDR3 region has 14 residues. Per the germline V gene, CDR1 is DFQATT and CDR2 is SNEGSKA (reference sequence). Trimming cost V 3 bases and J 4 bases, with 10 bases left between them. The CDR3 loop reads CSASQASYNSPLHF. CDR3 DNA: TGCAGTGCTAGTCAGGCGTCGTATAATTCACCCCTCCACTTT.

This clonotype appeared a few times. This sequence joins TRBV20-1 and TRBJ1-1; no clear D. Germline assignment: CDR1 DFQATT and CDR2 SNEGSKA (reference sequence). The CDR3 length is 13 residues. The germline V and J ends were trimmed by 5 bases and 0 bases, with 10 bases remaining between them. Written as DNA, the CDR3 is TGCAGTGCTCCTTGGACTGTGAACACTGAAGCTTTCTTT. Amino acids: CSAPWTVNTEAFF.

This clonotype was found many times. The rearrangement uses TRBV12-3 or TRBV12-4 and TRBJ2-5; no clear D. With 3 bases removed from V and 4 bases from J, the gap between germline ends came to 12 bases. The CDR3 has 14 amino acids. The DNA for the CDR3 is TGTGCCAGCAGTTTGACGTGGATCGGAGAGACCCAGTACTTC. This sequence encodes CASSLTWIGETQYF.

The V call is TRBV6-2 or TRBV6-3, the J call TRBJ1-5; 7 positions match TRBD1. Germline trimming cut 6 bases from V and 0 bases from J; bases unmatched to any gene: 11. CDR1 is MNHEY and CDR2 is SVGEGT in the germline V gene. The CDR3 loop spans 17 amino acids. CDR3 bases: TGTGCCAGCAGCCTAACTGGACAGGTTTATAGCAATCAGCCCCAGCATTTT. It codes for CASSLTGQVYSNQPQHF.

This clonotype was detected a few times. This sequence joins TRBV19 and TRBJ2-3; the D gene is possibly TRBD1 (6 bases). Trimming stripped 5 bases from V and 7 bases from J, with 10 bases between. CDR3 length: 12 amino acids. Germline V CDR1 and CDR2: LNHDA, SQIVND (reference sequence). The CDR3 nucleotides are TGTGCCAGTAGTCCAGGACAGTATACGCAGTATTTT. The encoded protein is CASSPGQYTQYF.

This clonotype has only a few counts. The CDR3 region has the DNA TGTGCCAGCAGCCGAACCGGGACGGGGGGTAGGGAGCAGTACTTC. Encoded protein: CASSRTGTGGREQYF. J is TRBJ2-7 and V is TRBV6-1; 7 nucleotides match TRBD2. This CDR3 is built from 15 residues. Germline CDR1 and CDR2: MNHNS and SASEGT. V shed 6 bases and J 7 bases; nucleotides not matched to a gene: 15.

This clonotype has a handful of counts. This chain connects TRBV27 to TRBJ2-7; D may match TRBD1 or TRBD2 (5 bases each). Germline V gives CDR1 MNHEY, CDR2 SMNVEV (reference sequence). Trimming stripped 6 bases from V and 6 bases from J, with 18 bases between. The CDR3 is made up of 14 amino acids. CDR3 residues: CASRVPGPLSEQYF. CDR3 DNA sequence: TGTGCCAGCAGGGTTCCGGGACCCCTTTCCGAGCAGTACTTC.

This clonotype has at least ten counts. The rearrangement links TRBV29-1 to TRBJ1-1; 10 bases fit TRBD1. From germline, CDR1 is SQVTM and CDR2 ANQGSEA. The CDR3 consists of 15 residues. The V and J ends lost 3 bases and 4 bases, in that order; junction bases with no gene match: 8. The CDR3 here is CSVETGGASVTEAFF. In DNA, the CDR3 is TGCAGCGTTGAGACAGGGGGCGCCTCGGTCACTGAAGCTTTCTTT.

This clonotype appeared a few times. J is TRBJ2-7 and V is TRBV20-1; 14 nucleotides align to TRBD2. V shed 1 base, J shed 5 bases, and the junction held 10 bases outside the gene matches. The germline V gene has CDR1 DFQATT and CDR2 SNEGSKA (reference sequence). The CDR3 is 17 residues long. CDR3 residues: CSARVGLAGERRNEQYF. Here the CDR3 DNA reads TGCAGTGCTAGAGTGGGACTAGCGGGAGAAAGAAGGAACGAGCAGTACTTC.

The chain has TRBV4-2 and TRBJ2-5, with 14 bases aligning to TRBD2. Germline CDR1 reads LGHNA; CDR2 reads YNFKEQ. CDR3 length: 16 amino acids. J lost 1 base, V lost 5 bases, and 3 bases had no gene match. CDR3 nucleotide sequence: TGTGCCAGCAGCGAGGGACTAGCGGGAGCCCAAGAGACCCAGTACTTC. Translating it yields CASSEGLAGAQETQYF.

The V and J genes are TRBV2 and TRBJ1-1, with TRBD1 as a possible D gene (6 bases). V was cut by 6 bases and J by 3 bases, with 11 bases left in between. The CDR3 contains 13 residues. Germline V gives CDR1 SNHLY, CDR2 FYNNEI. CDR3 nucleotides: TGTGCCAGCAGCCCACAGGGATACACTGAAGCTTTCTTT. It encodes CASSPQGYTEAFF.

This chain joins TRBV4-2 and TRBJ1-5, with a possible D match to TRBD1 (5 bases). Germline CDR1 is LGHNA and CDR2 is YNFKEQ. The length of the CDR3 is 13 residues. The V and J ends lost 0 bases and 10 bases respectively, with 10 bases between them. Here the CDR3 reads CASSQDRDLPQHF. CDR3 bases: TGTGCCAGCAGCCAAGATCGGGACCTCCCCCAGCATTTT.

This sequence joins TRBV7-9 and TRBJ1-6; no clear D gene. The germline CDR1 and CDR2 sequences are SEHNR and FQNEAQ (reference sequence). The length of the CDR3 is 14 residues. The V gene lost 3 bases and the J gene lost 7 bases, with 10 bases spanning the gap. This CDR3 reads CASSFDIPNSPLHF. Here the CDR3 DNA reads TGTGCCAGCAGCTTTGACATTCCGAATTCACCCCTCCACTTT. Drawing the rest from reference TRBV7-9 and TRBJ1-6, the complete variable domain is DTGVSQNPRHKITKRGQNVTFRCDPISEHNRLYWYRQTLGQGPEFLTYFQNEAQLEKSRLLSDRFSAERPKGSFSTLEIQRTEQGDSAMYLCASSFDIPNSPLHFGNGTRLTVT.

This sequence joins TRBV9 and TRBJ2-1; D ambiguous. Germline CDR1 SGDLS, CDR2 YYNGEE. The CDR3 extends over 14 amino acids. V lost 0 bases and J lost 2, with 6 bases in between. The CDR3 reads CASSVAGPYNEQFF. CDR3 nucleotide sequence: TGTGCCAGCAGCGTAGCGGGCCCCTACAATGAGCAGTTCTTC.

This clonotype was picked up a small number of times. The chain recombines TRBV20-1 with TRBJ1-3; possibly TRBD1 for D (5 bases). Germline CDR1 reads DFQATT; CDR2 reads SNEGSKA (reference sequence). With 0 bases removed from V and 0 bases from J, the gap between germline ends came to 6 bases. This CDR3 region has 14 residues. In DNA form, the CDR3 reads TGCAGTGCTAGAGAGACAGTCTCTGGAAACACCATATATTTT. Encoded protein: CSARETVSGNTIYF.

A few counts support this clonotype. CDR3 amino acids: CASSFLRLAGLNSYNEQFF. CDR3 coding DNA: TGTGCCAGCAGTTTCTTGCGGCTAGCGGGCCTAAACTCCTACAATGAGCAGTTCTTC. This chain links TRBV12-3 or TRBV12-4 with TRBJ2-1, with 8 bases that match TRBD2. CDR3 size: 19 residues. V trimming: 3 bases; J trimming: 0 bases; junction bases outside the gene matches: 13.

The table lists this clonotype with a few counts. The rearrangement uses TRBV27 and TRBJ2-7; TRBD1 matches 7 bases. Trimming cost V 4 bases and J 0 bases; bases outside gene matches: 6. Germline V gene sequence: CDR1 MNHEY, CDR2 SMNVEV (reference sequence). The CDR3 consists of 15 residues. The CDR3 bases are TGTGCCAGCAGTTCCGGACAGGTATACTCCTACGAGCAGTACTTC. Its translation: CASSSGQVYSYEQYF.

The chain couples TRBV10-1 to TRBJ2-2; 7 nucleotides line up with TRBD2. The CDR3 runs to 17 residues. Germline V gives CDR1 WNHNN, CDR2 SYGVQD (reference sequence). The trim removed 5 bases at V and 0 bases at J, leaving 9 bases unmatched. This CDR3 reads CASSRLASGPNTGELFF. Written as DNA, the CDR3 is TGCGCCAGCAGTCGGTTGGCTAGCGGCCCGAACACCGGGGAGCTGTTTTTT.

This sequence joins TRBV25-1 and TRBJ2-3; D is unclear. CDR1 and CDR2 from the germline V gene are MGHDK and SYGVNS. The CDR3 runs to 15 residues. V was trimmed by 6 bases and J by 2 bases, leaving 15 bases between them. The CDR3 coding sequence is TGTGCCAGCAGGGACCGCGCCCGCGACACAGATACGCAGTATTTT. This translates into CASRDRARDTDTQYF.

The CDR3 DNA reads as TGTGCCAGCAGCCAGACTTCATCCACACCTCGGGATACGCAGTATTTT. It is translated as CASSQTSSTPRDTQYF. The V and J genes are TRBV3-1 and TRBJ2-3; D not resolved. This CDR3 comprises 16 residues. Germline V gene data show CDR1 as LGHDT and CDR2 as YNNKEL (reference sequence). Trimming took off 3 bases at V and 6 bases at J, with 19 bases between the two ends.

The chain joins TRBV7-2 to TRBJ1-2; TRBD1 might be the D (6 bases). Germline V gives CDR1 SGHTA, CDR2 FQGNSA. The length of the CDR3 is 12 residues. Trimming stripped 4 bases from V and 8 bases from J, with 11 bases between. The DNA of the CDR3 is TGTGCCAGCAGCTACACAGGACAGGGCTACACCTTC. Translation gives CASSYTGQGYTF.

This clonotype came up a few times. CDR3 in amino acids: CASRRTPSTDTQYF. The CDR3 DNA reads TGTGCCAGCAGGCGGACACCTAGCACAGATACGCAGTATTTT. This chain connects TRBV27 to TRBJ2-3; D is possibly TRBD1 (5 bases). Trimming cost V 6 bases and J 0 bases, with 10 bases left between them. The CDR3 sequence is 14 residues long. Germline-derived CDR1 and CDR2 are MNHEY and SMNVEV (reference sequence).

This clonotype was counted only a few times. The gene calls are TRBV12-3 or TRBV12-4 and TRBJ2-5; 9 bases are a match to TRBD1. CDR3 length: 15 residues. With 6 bases clipped from V and 1 base from J, the junction kept 6 bases outside the gene matches. The CDR3 DNA follows: TGTGCCAGCAGCTCGGGACAGGGAGTCCAAGAGACCCAGTACTTC. This translates into CASSSGQGVQETQYF.

This clonotype came up a few times. The rearrangement links TRBV18 to TRBJ2-3; perhaps D is TRBD1 or TRBD2 (5 bases each). The CDR3 runs 14 residues. Trimming left V 6 bases short and J 5 bases short, with 15 bases between. Germline V lookup: CDR1 KGHSH, CDR2 LQKENI. The CDR3 DNA follows: TGTGCCAGCTCCCCCGGGACCCCAAGAGATACGCAGTATTTT. Amino acid sequence: CASSPGTPRDTQYF.

This clonotype has only a few counts. The V call is TRBV5-1, the J call TRBJ1-4; D is undetermined. The CDR3 has 14 amino acids. V lost 3 bases and J 3 bases, leaving 9 bases between the germline ends. Germline CDR1 is SGHRS and CDR2 is YFSETQ. CDR3 sequence: CASSYGEANEKLFF. The CDR3 nucleotides read TGCGCCAGCAGCTACGGGGAAGCTAATGAAAAACTGTTTTTT.